Presented here are 16 T cell receptor beta chains from one specimen sequenced in a study of blood T cells in healthy people across ages. Through a sample-barcoded 5' primer and a J-beta primer mix, a second PCR was run for about 7 to 12 cycles. Each CDR3 protein is one row after TCRdb ran MiXCR on the 5' RACE reads. The sample carries roughly 1,500,000 distinct CDR3 sequences, about 35% recorded once. Sequencing was performed on blood. The receptor source for this set is a woman in her twenties or thirties in good health.

This clonotype came up a few times. The V gene is TRBV20-1, the J gene TRBJ1-5; 7 bases align to TRBD1. CDR1 and CDR2 from the germline V gene are DFQATT and SNEGSKA (reference sequence). The CDR3 runs 15 residues. Losses at the gene ends were 1 base for V and 3 bases for J; bases not matched to a gene: 6. The CDR3 sequence: CSARGQTGNNQPQHF. CDR3 bases: TGCAGTGCTAGAGGCCAGACAGGGAACAATCAGCCCCAGCATTTT.

This clonotype has only a few counts. The chain couples TRBV3-1 to TRBJ2-5; D is unresolved. Germline CDR1 LGHDT, CDR2 YNNKEL (reference sequence). The CDR3 is made up of 14 amino acids. V was pared by 1 base and J by 0 bases, with 6 bases between. DNA for the CDR3: TGTGCCAGCAGCCAAGTCGCTTACCAAGAGACCCAGTACTTC. This sequence encodes CASSQVAYQETQYF.

V is TRBV3-1 and J is TRBJ2-1, with TRBD2 identical over 8 bases. V shed 4 bases and J 7 bases; nucleotides not matched to a gene: 12. Germline values: CDR1 LGHDT, CDR2 YNNKEL (reference sequence). This CDR3 spans 16 amino acids. Written as DNA, the CDR3 is TGTGCCAGCAGCCGGGCAAGCGGGAGCTCTAGGAATGAGCAGTTCTTC. This encodes CASSRASGSSRNEQFF.

Only a few counts were recorded for this clonotype. The chain is built from TRBV10-1 and TRBJ2-5; possibly TRBD2 for D (6 bases). CDR1 WNHNN and CDR2 SYGVQD come from the germline V gene (reference sequence). The CDR3 is made up of 14 amino acids. V was cut by 6 bases and J by 9 bases, with 20 bases left in between. The CDR3: CASRAGRTGRAQYF. CDR3 in DNA: TGCGCCAGCAGGGCGGGAAGAACTGGGCGGGCCCAGTACTTC.

This clonotype showed up just a few times. The chain uses TRBV6-1 and TRBJ2-3; tentative D call: TRBD1 (7 bases). Germline CDR1 reads MNHNS; CDR2 reads SASEGT. The CDR3 runs 15 residues. V lost 6 bases to trimming and J lost 4 bases, with 17 bases between them. CDR3 protein: CASRMAGGPADTQYF. The CDR3 DNA sequence: TGTGCCAGCAGGATGGCAGGGGGGCCAGCAGATACGCAGTATTTT.

As concerns this clonotype: The junction and the germline gene differ at one end; a read error may be behind it. The rearrangement uses TRBV28 and TRBJ2-5; tentatively, D is TRBD2 (5 bases). The CDR3 loop spans 14 amino acids. Germline values: CDR1 MDHEN, CDR2 SYDVKM. The CDR3 loop reads CASSPTSFAETQYF. The CDR3 nucleotides read TGTGCCAGCAGTCCAACTAGTTTCGCAGAGACCCAGTACTTT.

This clonotype was seen a handful of times. This chain connects TRBV3-1 to TRBJ1-1; D is perhaps TRBD1 (5 bases). Germline V gene sequence: CDR1 LGHDT, CDR2 YNNKEL (reference sequence). Trimming removed 0 bases at V and 8 bases at J, with 10 bases between. The CDR3 length is 13 residues. CDR3 in amino acids: CASSQDQGAEAFF. The CDR3 DNA is TGTGCCAGCAGCCAAGATCAAGGGGCCGAAGCTTTCTTT.

The CDR3 sequence is CATSRDRAHEQFF. Here the CDR3 DNA reads TGTGCCACCAGCAGAGACAGGGCGCATGAGCAGTTCTTC. The chain recombines TRBV15 with TRBJ2-1; possibly TRBD1 for D (5 bases). Germline V lookup: CDR1 LNHNV, CDR2 YYDKDF (reference sequence). The CDR3 extends over 13 amino acids. Trimming stripped 0 bases from V and 8 bases from J, with 8 bases between.

Only a few counts were recorded for this clonotype. The chain has TRBV29-1 and TRBJ1-2; D is ambiguous. The CDR3 is 12 amino acids. V lost 5 bases and J 8 bases, leaving 15 bases between the germline ends. Per the germline V gene, CDR1 is SQVTM and CDR2 is ANQGSEA. The CDR3 coding sequence is TGCAGCGTTCTGCCCGACATTGGGGGCTACACCTTC. It is translated as CSVLPDIGGYTF.

The chain recombines TRBV3-1 with TRBJ1-1; D gene ambiguous. V was clipped by 0 bases and J by 4 bases, with 9 bases between them. The germline V gene encodes CDR1 LGHDT and CDR2 YNNKEL (reference sequence). The CDR3 has 14 amino acids. The CDR3 loop reads CASSQDTRSTEAFF. The CDR3 region has the DNA TGTGCCAGCAGCCAAGACACTCGAAGCACTGAAGCTTTCTTT.

The gene calls are TRBV2 and TRBJ1-2; D remains unclear. The V gene's germline CDR1 is SNHLY and CDR2 FYNNEI. The CDR3 totals 14 residues. V was shortened by 4 bases and J by 8 bases, with 17 bases between the two germline ends. As DNA, the CDR3 is TGTGCCAGCAGTGTGGCTGGGGTAGCGGAGGGCTACACCTTC. This sequence encodes CASSVAGVAEGYTF.

A few counts support this clonotype. The V gene is TRBV5-1, the J gene TRBJ2-7; 7 positions agree with TRBD1. CDR3 length: 15 amino acids. The germline gives CDR1 SGHRS, CDR2 YFSETQ. Trimming removed 4 bases from V and 0 bases from J; junction bases left unmatched: 7. The DNA of the CDR3 is TGCGCCAGCAGCCCCGACAGGGAAGCCTCCTACGAGCAGTACTTC. Its translation is CASSPDREASYEQYF.

In this sample, this clonotype turned up a few times. V gene TRBV20-1 combines with J gene TRBJ2-5, with 11 bases that match TRBD1. The CDR3 has 15 amino acids. Germline assignment: CDR1 DFQATT and CDR2 SNEGSKA (reference sequence). With V trimmed by 1 base and J by 1 base, 2 bases remained unmatched. CDR3 in DNA: TGCAGTGCTAGAGGGGGGACAGGGGGCCAAGAGACCCAGTACTTC. It codes for CSARGGTGGQETQYF.

The chain carries TRBV5-6 and TRBJ2-1; 7 bases match TRBD2. Germline-derived CDR1 and CDR2 are SGHDT and YYEEEE. The CDR3 has 15 residues. The V gene end was trimmed by 0 bases and the J gene end by 4 bases; junction bases not matched to a gene: 4. The chain's CDR3 is CASSLAGTIYNEQFF. The CDR3 DNA reads as TGTGCCAGCAGCTTGGCGGGGACTATTTACAATGAGCAGTTCTTC. Combining the CDR3 with reference TRBV5-6 and TRBJ2-1 gives the whole variable domain DAGVTQSPTHLIKTRGQQVTLRCSPKSGHDTVSWYQQALGQGPQFIFQYYEEEERQRGNFPDRFSGHQFPNYSSELNVNALLLGDSALYLCASSLAGTIYNEQFFGPGTRLTVL.

The chain recombines TRBV5-1 with TRBJ2-5; D unresolved. The DNA end favors TRBJ2-7, so the J call may be wrong. Germline-derived CDR1 and CDR2 are SGHRS and YFSETQ. The length of the CDR3 is 15 residues. CDR3 residues: CASSLDDRWTVEQYF. The CDR3 region has the DNA TGCGCCAGCAGCTTGGATGATCGGTGGACGGTCGAGCAGTACTTC.

Regarding this clonotype: This may come from a read error, since a much larger clone is one base off. This chain joins TRBV3-1 and TRBJ2-7; 9 nucleotides agree with TRBD1. Germline CDR1 reads LGHDT; CDR2 reads YNNKEL (reference sequence). This CDR3 contains 15 residues. CDR3 nucleotides: TGTGCCAGCAGCCAAGGCGGGACAGGGCGCTACGGGCAGTACTTC. It yields the protein CASSQGGTGRYGQYF.